The T cell receptor (beta chain) described here comes from a study of blood T cells in healthy people across ages. Primers used in a second PCR of about 6 to 11 cycles were a sample-barcoded 5' primer and a J-beta primer mix. All samples gave at least 2.5 million CDR3-containing paired-end reads. MiXCR was run by TCRdb on the 5' RACE reads, yielding one entry per CDR3 protein. This table holds around 1,800,000 distinct CDR3 sequences, approximately 40% found once. This CDR3 has 14 residues. Germline lookup yields CDR1 MDHEN and CDR2 SYDVKM. Trimming cost V 5 bases and J 1 base, with 11 bases left between them. Concerning this clonotype itself: Its matching antigen is unknown.

Study observations and caveats: Conclusively comparing naive with antigen-experienced cells was impossible with unsorted PBMCs.

The sequencing sample was made of blood. The chain couples TRBV28 to TRBJ2-5, with D tentatively TRBD1 or TRBD2 (5 bases each). The clonotype comes from a human donor in good health. The CDR3 nucleotides are TGTGCCAGCAGTCCCCCGGGGACCCAAGAGACCCAGTACTTC. Its protein product is CASSPPGTQETQYF.